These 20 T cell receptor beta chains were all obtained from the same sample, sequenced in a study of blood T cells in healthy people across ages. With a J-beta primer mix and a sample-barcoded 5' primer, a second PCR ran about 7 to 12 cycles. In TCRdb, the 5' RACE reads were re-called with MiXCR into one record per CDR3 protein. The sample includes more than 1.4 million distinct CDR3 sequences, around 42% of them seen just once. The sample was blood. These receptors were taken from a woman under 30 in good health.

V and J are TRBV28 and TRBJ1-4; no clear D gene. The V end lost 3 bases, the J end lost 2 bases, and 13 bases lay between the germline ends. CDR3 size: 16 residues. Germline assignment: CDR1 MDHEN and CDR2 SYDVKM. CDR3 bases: TGTGCCAGCAGTTTTTCCCTGGGTTCGACTAATGAAAAACTGTTTTTT. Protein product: CASSFSLGSTNEKLFF.

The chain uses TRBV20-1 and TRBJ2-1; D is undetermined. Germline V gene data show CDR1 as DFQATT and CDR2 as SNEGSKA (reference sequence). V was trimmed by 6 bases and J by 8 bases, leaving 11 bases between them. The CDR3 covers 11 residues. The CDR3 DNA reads TGCAGTGCCTCTCCATGGGATGAGCAGTTCTTC. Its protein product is CSASPWDEQFF.

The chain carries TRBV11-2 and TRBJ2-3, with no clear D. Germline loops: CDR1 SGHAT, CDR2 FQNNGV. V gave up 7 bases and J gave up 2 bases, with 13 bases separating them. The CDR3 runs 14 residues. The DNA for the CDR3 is TGTGCCAGCACGCCCCCCGGGTTCACAGATACGCAGTATTTT. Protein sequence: CASTPPGFTDTQYF.

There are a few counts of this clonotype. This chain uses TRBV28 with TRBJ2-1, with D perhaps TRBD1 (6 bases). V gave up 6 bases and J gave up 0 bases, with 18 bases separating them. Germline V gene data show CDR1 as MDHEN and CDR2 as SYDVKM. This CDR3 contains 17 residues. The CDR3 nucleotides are TGTGCCAGCAGCCAAAGACCCGGGACACTCTCCTACAATGAGCAGTTCTTC. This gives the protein CASSQRPGTLSYNEQFF.

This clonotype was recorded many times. CDR3 nucleotides: TGTGCCAGCAGCACCGACTACGAGCAGTACTTC. Amino acids: CASSTDYEQYF. The chain joins TRBV18 to TRBJ2-7, with D unresolved. Germline V gene data show CDR1 as KGHSH and CDR2 as LQKENI. The ends were cut back, 8 bases at V and 3 bases at J, with 8 bases in the middle. CDR3 size: 11 residues. The full variable domain, with the rest looked up from reference TRBV18 and TRBJ2-7, is NAGVMQNPRHLVRRRGQEARLRCSPMKGHSHVYWYRQLPEEGLKFMVYLQKENIIDESGMPKERFSAEFPKEGPSILRIQQVVRGDSAAYFCASSTDYEQYFGPGTRLTVT.

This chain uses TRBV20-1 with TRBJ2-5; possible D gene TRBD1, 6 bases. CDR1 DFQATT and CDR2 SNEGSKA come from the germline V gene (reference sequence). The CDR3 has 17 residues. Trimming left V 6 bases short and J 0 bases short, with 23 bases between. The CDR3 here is CSATTGPTMPYQETQYF. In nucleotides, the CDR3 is TGCAGTGCCACTACAGGGCCTACTATGCCGTACCAAGAGACCCAGTACTTC.

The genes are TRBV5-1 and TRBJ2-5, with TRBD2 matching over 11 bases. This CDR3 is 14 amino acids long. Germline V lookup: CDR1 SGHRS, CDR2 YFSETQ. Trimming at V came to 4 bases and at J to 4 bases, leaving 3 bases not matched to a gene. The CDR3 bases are TGCGCCAGCAGCGGAACTAGCGGGGGAGAGACCCAGTACTTC. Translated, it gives CASSGTSGGETQYF.

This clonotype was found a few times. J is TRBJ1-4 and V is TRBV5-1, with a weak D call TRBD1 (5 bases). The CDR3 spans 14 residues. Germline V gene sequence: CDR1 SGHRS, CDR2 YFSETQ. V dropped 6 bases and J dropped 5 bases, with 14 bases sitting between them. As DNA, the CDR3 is TGCGCCAGCACCGTCGGGACGTGGAATGAAAAACTGTTTTTT. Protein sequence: CASTVGTWNEKLFF.

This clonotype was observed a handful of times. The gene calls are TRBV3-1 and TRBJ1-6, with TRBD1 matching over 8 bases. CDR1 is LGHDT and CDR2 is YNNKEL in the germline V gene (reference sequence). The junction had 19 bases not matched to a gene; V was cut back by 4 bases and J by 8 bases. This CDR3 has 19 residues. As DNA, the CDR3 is TGTGCCAGCAGCCGCAAACCAAGTCCCGGGACAGGAATACATTCACCCCTCCACTTT. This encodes CASSRKPSPGTGIHSPLHF.

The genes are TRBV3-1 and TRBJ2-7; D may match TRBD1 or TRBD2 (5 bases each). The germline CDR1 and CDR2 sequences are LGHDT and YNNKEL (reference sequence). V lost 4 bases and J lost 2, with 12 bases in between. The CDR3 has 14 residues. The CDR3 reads CASSRAGATYEQYF. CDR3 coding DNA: TGTGCCAGCAGCCGTGCCGGGGCCACCTACGAGCAGTACTTC.

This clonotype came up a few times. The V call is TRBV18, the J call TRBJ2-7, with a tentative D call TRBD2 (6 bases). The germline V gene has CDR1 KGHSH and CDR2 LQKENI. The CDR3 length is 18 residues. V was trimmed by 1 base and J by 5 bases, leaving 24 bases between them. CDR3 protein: CASSPRLGTSPGTHEQYF. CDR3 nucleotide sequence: TGTGCCAGCTCACCACGACTAGGTACTAGCCCGGGAACCCACGAGCAGTACTTC.

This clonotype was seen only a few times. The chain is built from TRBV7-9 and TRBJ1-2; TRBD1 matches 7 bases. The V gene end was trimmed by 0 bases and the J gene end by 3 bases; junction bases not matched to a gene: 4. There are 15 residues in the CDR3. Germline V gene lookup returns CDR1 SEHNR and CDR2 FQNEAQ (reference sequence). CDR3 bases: TGTGCCAGCAGCTTAGCGCGGGACAGTTACTATGGCTACACCTTC. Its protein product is CASSLARDSYYGYTF.

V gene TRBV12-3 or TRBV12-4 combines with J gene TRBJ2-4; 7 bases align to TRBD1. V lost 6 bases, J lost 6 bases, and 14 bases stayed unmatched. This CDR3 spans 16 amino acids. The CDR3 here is CASRGPSTGWGNIQYF. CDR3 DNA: TGTGCCAGCAGGGGACCTTCGACAGGGTGGGGAAACATTCAGTACTTC.

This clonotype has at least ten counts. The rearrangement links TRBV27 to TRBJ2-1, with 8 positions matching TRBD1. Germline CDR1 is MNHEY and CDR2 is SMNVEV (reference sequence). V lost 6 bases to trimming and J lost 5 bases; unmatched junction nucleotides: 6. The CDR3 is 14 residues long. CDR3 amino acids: CASSPGQDNNEQFF. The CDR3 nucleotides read TGTGCCAGCAGCCCGGGACAGGACAACAATGAGCAGTTCTTC.

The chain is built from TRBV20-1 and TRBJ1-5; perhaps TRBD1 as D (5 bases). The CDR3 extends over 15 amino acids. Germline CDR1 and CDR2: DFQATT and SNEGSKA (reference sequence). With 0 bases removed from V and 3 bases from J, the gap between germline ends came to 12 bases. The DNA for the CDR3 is TGCAGTGCTAGAGATCCCCGGGACGCCAATCAGCCCCAGCATTTT. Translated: CSARDPRDANQPQHF.

The CDR3 coding sequence is TGCAGTGCTAGAGATCCCTTGGGGAGGTCTAGCACAGATACGCAGTATTTT. Its protein is CSARDPLGRSSTDTQYF. The gene calls are TRBV20-1 and TRBJ2-3; tentative D call: TRBD2 (6 bases). Germline V lookup: CDR1 DFQATT, CDR2 SNEGSKA (reference sequence). Trimming cost V 0 bases and J 0 bases, with 16 bases left between them. This CDR3 spans 17 amino acids.

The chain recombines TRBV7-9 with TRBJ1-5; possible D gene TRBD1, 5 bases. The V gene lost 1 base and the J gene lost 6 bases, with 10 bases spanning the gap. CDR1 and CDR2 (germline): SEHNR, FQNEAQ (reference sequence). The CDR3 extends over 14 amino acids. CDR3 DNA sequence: TGTGCCAGCAGCTTAGGCGGGACGTCTCAGCCCCAGCATTTT. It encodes CASSLGGTSQPQHF.

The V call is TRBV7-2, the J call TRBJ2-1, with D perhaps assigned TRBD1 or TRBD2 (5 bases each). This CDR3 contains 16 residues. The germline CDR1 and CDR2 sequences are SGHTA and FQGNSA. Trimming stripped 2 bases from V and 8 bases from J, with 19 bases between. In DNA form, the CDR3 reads TGTGCCAGCAGCTTAAAGGTGGGGGTCGTAAGGGATGAGCAGTTCTTC. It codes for CASSLKVGVVRDEQFF. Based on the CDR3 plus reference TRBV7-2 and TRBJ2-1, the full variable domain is GAGVSQSPSNKVTEKGKDVELRCDPISGHTALYWYRQSLGQGLEFLIYFQGNSAPDKSGLPSDRFSAERTGGSVSTLTIQRTQQEDSAVYLCASSLKVGVVRDEQFFGPGTRLTVL.

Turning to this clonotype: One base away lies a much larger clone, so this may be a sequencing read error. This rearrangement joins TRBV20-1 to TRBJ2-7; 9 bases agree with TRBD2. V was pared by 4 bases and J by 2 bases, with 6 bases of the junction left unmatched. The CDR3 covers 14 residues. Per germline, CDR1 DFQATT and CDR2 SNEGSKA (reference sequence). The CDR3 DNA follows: TGCAGTGCTACTGGACTAGCGTCTCCCTACGAGCAGTACTTC. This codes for CSATGLASPYEQYF.

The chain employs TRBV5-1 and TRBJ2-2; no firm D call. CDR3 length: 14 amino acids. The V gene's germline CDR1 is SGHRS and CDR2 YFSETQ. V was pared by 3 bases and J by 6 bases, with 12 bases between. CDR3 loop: CASSSGYESGELFF. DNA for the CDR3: TGCGCCAGCAGCTCAGGCTACGAATCCGGGGAGCTGTTTTTT.